These 12 T cell receptor beta chains share one sample of origin, sequenced in a study of T cell responses to AZD1222 COVID-19 vaccine. Method: immunoSEQ multiplex PCR; TCRdb's copy keeps in-frame clones and lacks some. This sample has about 130,000 clones; 88% occur once, and the top ten carry roughly a sixth. Sequencing used peripheral blood, obtained on day 0 of MenACWY control vaccination. All receptors come from an adult in good health.

The table lists this clone with a count of one. V is TRBV27 and J is TRBJ2-7, with D tentatively TRBD1 (6 bases). The V gene's germline CDR1 is MNHEY and CDR2 SMNVEV (reference sequence). V was pared by 5 bases and J by 5 bases, with 22 bases between. This CDR3 contains 16 residues. As DNA, the CDR3 is TGTGCCAGCAGTCCAAGAACAGGGTCCCTTTTCCACGAGCAGTACTTC. This codes for CASSPRTGSLFHEQYF.

The chain recombines TRBV30 with TRBJ2-1; D may match TRBD1 or TRBD2 (5 bases each). The length of the CDR3 is 13 residues. The V and J ends lost 0 bases and 10 bases respectively, with 13 bases between them. The germline gives CDR1 GTSNPN, CDR2 SVGIG (reference sequence). The CDR3 coding sequence is TGTGCCTGGAGTGTGGGCCTCAGGGACGAGCAGTTCTTC. It translates to CAWSVGLRDEQFF.

The V call is TRBV13, the J call TRBJ2-1; TRBD1 matches 7 bases. Trimming at V came to 3 bases and at J to 4 bases, leaving 6 bases not matched to a gene. CDR1 and CDR2 from the germline V gene are PRHDT and FYEKMQ (reference sequence). The CDR3 has 15 amino acids. In DNA form, the CDR3 reads TGTGCCAGCAGCTTGAGGCGACAGGGATACAATGAGCAGTTCTTC. This encodes CASSLRRQGYNEQFF.

The chain carries TRBV28 and TRBJ1-2; D unresolved. CDR1 and CDR2 from the germline V gene are MDHEN and SYDVKM. This CDR3 contains 13 residues. V shed 7 bases and J shed 1 base, with 10 bases lying between them. CDR3 sequence reads: CASTAGHNYGYTF. As DNA, the CDR3 is TGTGCCAGCACGGCCGGCCATAACTATGGCTACACCTTC.

V is TRBV5-5 and J is TRBJ2-7, with 7 bases fitting TRBD1. Losses at the gene ends were 5 bases for V and 6 bases for J; bases not matched to a gene: 8. The CDR3 consists of 13 residues. Germline V lookup: CDR1 SGHKS, CDR2 YYEKEE (reference sequence). The CDR3 DNA sequence: TGTGCCAGCAGTTGGGACAGAACTGTCGAGCAGTACTTC. It specifies CASSWDRTVEQYF.

This rearrangement joins TRBV12-3 or TRBV12-4 to TRBJ1-5; D unresolved. V was clipped by 5 bases and J by 1 base, with 3 bases between them. CDR3 size: 12 residues. The CDR3 sequence is CASSPSNQPQHF. DNA for the CDR3: TGTGCCAGCAGTCCAAGCAATCAGCCCCAGCATTTT.

This chain connects TRBV23-1 to TRBJ2-1, with a weak D call TRBD1 (6 bases). Being an ORF, TRBV23-1 has a function that is uncertain. The CDR3 consists of 14 residues. V was cut by 0 bases and J by 5 bases, with 8 bases left in between. The CDR3 nucleotides are TGCGCCAGCAGTCAATCCAGGACAGACAATGAGCAGTTCTTC. Its protein product is CASSQSRTDNEQFF.

The chain employs TRBV28 and TRBJ1-5; 7 bases fit TRBD1. J was trimmed by 2 bases and V by 6 bases; bases with no gene match: 7. The germline V gene encodes CDR1 MDHEN and CDR2 SYDVKM. The CDR3 loop spans 15 amino acids. The CDR3 nucleotides read TGTGCCAGCAGCACGACAGGGATTCGCAATCAGCCCCAGCATTTT. This sequence encodes CASSTTGIRNQPQHF. Drawing the rest from reference TRBV28 and TRBJ1-5, the complete variable domain is DVKVTQSSRYLVKRTGEKVFLECVQDMDHENMFWYRQDPGLGLRLIYFSYDVKMKEKGDIPEGYSVSREKKERFSLILESASTNQTSMYLCASSTTGIRNQPQHFGDGTRLSIL.

This clone appeared once. In DNA, the CDR3 is TGTGCCAGCAGCTTAAGAGGTGGGGGACAGGGAATAGGTGAAGCTTTCTTT. It codes for CASSLRGGGQGIGEAFF. The chain joins TRBV5-5 to TRBJ1-1; 9 bases are a match to TRBD1. Per the germline V gene, CDR1 is SGHKS and CDR2 is YYEKEE (reference sequence). This CDR3 has 17 amino acids. Germline trimming cut 2 bases from V and 7 bases from J; bases unmatched to any gene: 15.

The chain couples TRBV28 to TRBJ1-1; no reliable D call. The CDR3 is made up of 14 amino acids. Germline CDR1 MDHEN, CDR2 SYDVKM. V shed 4 bases and J shed 0 bases, with 9 bases lying between them. The CDR3 DNA is TGTGCCAGCAGTTCTGGACCGTTGAACACTGAAGCTTTCTTT. Translation gives CASSSGPLNTEAFF. The variable domain in full, completed from reference TRBV28 and TRBJ1-1, reads DVKVTQSSRYLVKRTGEKVFLECVQDMDHENMFWYRQDPGLGLRLIYFSYDVKMKEKGDIPEGYSVSREKKERFSLILESASTNQTSMYLCASSSGPLNTEAFFGQGTRLTVV.

The chain links TRBV2 to TRBJ2-5; possible D gene TRBD2, 7 bases. The CDR3 contains 14 residues. Trimming took 6 bases from V and 2 from J, leaving 13 bases between them. Per germline, CDR1 SNHLY and CDR2 FYNNEI. The CDR3 is CASRGGTKQETQYF. CDR3 bases: TGTGCCAGCAGAGGGGGGACTAAACAAGAGACCCAGTACTTC.

This clone showed up just once. The V call is TRBV4-1, the J call TRBJ1-5; 7 nucleotides line up with TRBD1. CDR1 and CDR2 from the germline V gene are MGHRA and YSYEKL. The J segment lost 5 bases and the V segment lost 4 bases, leaving 5 bases of the junction unmatched. The CDR3 runs 14 residues. In DNA, the CDR3 is TGCGCCAGCAGCCTCCGACAGGGCGATCAGCCCCAGCATTTT. It translates to CASSLRQGDQPQHF.